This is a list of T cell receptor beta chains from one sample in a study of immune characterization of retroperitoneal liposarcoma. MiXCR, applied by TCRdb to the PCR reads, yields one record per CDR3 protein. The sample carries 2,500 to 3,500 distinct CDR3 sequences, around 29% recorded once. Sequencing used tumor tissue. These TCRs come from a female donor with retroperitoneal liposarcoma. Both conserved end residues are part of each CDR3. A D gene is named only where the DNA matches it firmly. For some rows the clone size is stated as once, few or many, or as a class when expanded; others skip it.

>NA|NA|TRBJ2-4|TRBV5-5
CASSLGGGEAAQYF
TGTGCCAGCAGCTTGGGAGGGGGAGAGGCGGCCCAGTACTTC
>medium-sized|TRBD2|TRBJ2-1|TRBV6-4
CASSPSGEPYNEQFF
TGTGCCAGCAGTCCTAGCGGGGAGCCATACAATGAGCAGTTCTTC
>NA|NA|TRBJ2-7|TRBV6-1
CASSWGNEQYF
TGTGCCAGCTCGTGGGGGAATGAGCAGTACTTC
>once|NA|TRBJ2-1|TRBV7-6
CASSQGGGSGIDEQFF
TGTGCTAGCAGCCAGGGGGGGGGAAGCGGGATTGATGAGCAGTTCTTC
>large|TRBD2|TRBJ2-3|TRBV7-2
CASSLGVGGGVTDTQYF
TGTGCCAGCAGCTTAGGGGTCGGCGGGGGGGTAACAGATACGCAGTATTTT
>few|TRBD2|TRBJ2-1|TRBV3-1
CASSQAGGETQFF
TGTGCCAGCAGCCAAGCGGGGGGAGAGACCCAGTTCTTC
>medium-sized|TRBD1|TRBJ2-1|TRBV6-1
CASPDRSGGKAYNEQFF
TGTGCCAGCCCCGATCGTTCAGGGGGTAAGGCCTACAATGAGCAGTTCTTC
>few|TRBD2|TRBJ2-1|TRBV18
CASRDAASGYNEQFF
TGTGCCAGTCGAGACGCCGCTAGCGGATACAATGAGCAGTTCTTC
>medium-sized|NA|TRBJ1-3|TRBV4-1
CASSQGDSGNTIYF
TGCGCCAGCAGCCAAGGTGACTCTGGAAACACCATATATTTT
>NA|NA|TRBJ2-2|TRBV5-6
CASSLGDTIRPNTGELFF
TGTGCCAGCAGCTTGGGTGACACGATCCGACCTAACACCGGGGAGCTGTTTTTT
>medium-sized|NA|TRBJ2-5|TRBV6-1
CASSLYRDAWETQYF
TGTGCCAGCAGTCTCTACAGGGATGCATGGGAGACCCAGTACTTC
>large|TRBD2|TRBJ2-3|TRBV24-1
CATSDSMGAFHASGRPDTQYF
TGTGCCACCAGTGATTCGATGGGGGCTTTCCACGCTAGCGGGAGGCCAGATACGCAGTATTTT
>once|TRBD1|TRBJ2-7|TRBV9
CASSAYEDRGKYEQYF
TGTGCCAGCAGCGCATATGAGGACAGGGGAAAATACGAGCAGTACTTC
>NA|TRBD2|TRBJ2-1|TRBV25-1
CASRTSGGANEQFF
TGTGCCAGCCGGACTAGCGGGGGGGCCAATGAGCAGTTCTTC
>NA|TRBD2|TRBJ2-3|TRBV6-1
CASSDPGGEQLF
TGTGCCAGCAGTGACCCGGGGGGGGAGCAGTTATTC
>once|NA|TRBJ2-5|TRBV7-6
CASSLDRGAGETQYF
TGTGCCAGCAGCTTAGATCGGGGGGCAGGGGAGACCCAGTACTTC
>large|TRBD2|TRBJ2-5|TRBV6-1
CASRISGGVGTQYF
TGTGCCAGCAGAATTTCGGGGGGGGTGGGGACCCAGTACTTC
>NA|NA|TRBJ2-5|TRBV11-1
CASSLGGTQQYF
TGTGCCAGCAGCTTAGGAGGGACGCAGCAGTACTTC
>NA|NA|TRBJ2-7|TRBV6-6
CASSYSIGVDEQYF
TGTGCCAGCAGTTACTCGATAGGTGTCGATGAGCAGTACTTC
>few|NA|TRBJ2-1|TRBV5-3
CASSLGRVNNEQFF
TGTGCCAGCAGCTTGGGGCGGGTCAACAATGAGCAGTTCTTC
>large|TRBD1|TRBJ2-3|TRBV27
CASSDPGQGEYF
TGTGCCAGCAGTGATCCGGGACAGGGAGAATATTTT
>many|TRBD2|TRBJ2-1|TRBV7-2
CASSFSGGSYEQFF
TGTGCCAGCAGCTTTAGCGGGGGATCCTACGAGCAGTTCTTC
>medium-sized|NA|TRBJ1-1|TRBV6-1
CASSSVGKLNTEAFF
TGTGCCAGCAGTTCCGTAGGGAAACTGAACACTGAAGCTTTCTTT
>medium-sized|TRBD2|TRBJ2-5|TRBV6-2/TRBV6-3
CASSRGLAGAETQYF
TGTGCCAGCAGCCGGGGACTAGCGGGAGCAGAGACCCAGTACTTC
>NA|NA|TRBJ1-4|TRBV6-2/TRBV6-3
CASSPLVGSEKLFF
TGTGCCAGCAGCCCCCTGGTGGGCAGTGAAAAACTGTTTTTT
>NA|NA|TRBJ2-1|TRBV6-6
CASSTWGEQFF
TGTGCCAGCAGCACATGGGGCGAGCAGTTCTTC
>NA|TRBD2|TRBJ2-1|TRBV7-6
CASSQGTSGGNEQFF
TGTGCCAGCAGCCAAGGGACTAGCGGAGGCAATGAGCAGTTCTTC
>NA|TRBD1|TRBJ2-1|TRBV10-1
CASSDPGQGGNEQFF
TGCGCCAGCAGTGACCCCGGACAGGGGGGCAATGAGCAGTTCTTC
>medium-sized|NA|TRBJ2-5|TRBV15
CATSSGQETQYF
TGTGCCACCAGCAGCGGTCAAGAGACCCAGTACTTC
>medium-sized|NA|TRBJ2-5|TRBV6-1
CASSVGSGQETQYF
TGTGCCAGCAGTGTAGGGTCAGGCCAAGAGACCCAGTACTTC
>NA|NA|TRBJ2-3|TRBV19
CASSNRGGEDTQYF
TGTGCCAGTAGTAACAGGGGAGGTGAAGATACGCAGTATTTT
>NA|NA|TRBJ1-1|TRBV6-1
CASSERGVISEAFF
TGTGCCAGCAGTGAGAGGGGGGTGATCTCTGAAGCTTTCTTT
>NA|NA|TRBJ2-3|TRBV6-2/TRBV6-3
CASSQVQGADTQYF
TGTGCCAGCAGTCAGGTACAGGGTGCAGATACGCAGTATTTT
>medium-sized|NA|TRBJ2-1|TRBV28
CASSSLGGPGGGDNEQFF
TGTGCCAGCAGCAGTTTGGGGGGCCCGGGTGGTGGGGACAATGAGCAGTTCTTC
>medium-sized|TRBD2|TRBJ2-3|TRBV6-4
CASSDSASGSADTQYF
TGTGCCAGCAGTGACTCGGCTAGCGGGAGCGCAGATACGCAGTATTTT
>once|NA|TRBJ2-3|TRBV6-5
CASSESWVAGNTDTQYF
TGTGCCAGCAGTGAATCGTGGGTGGCAGGGAACACAGATACGCAGTATTTT
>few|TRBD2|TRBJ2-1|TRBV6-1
CASSERLAGAYEQFF
TGTGCCAGCAGTGAACGACTAGCGGGAGCGTACGAGCAGTTCTTC
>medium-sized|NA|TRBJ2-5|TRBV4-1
CASSQAALLVAGFDEQYF
TGCGCCAGCAGCCAAGCCGCCTTACTAGTGGCTGGTTTCGATGAGCAGTACTTC
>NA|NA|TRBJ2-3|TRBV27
CASSSLDTQYF
TGTGCCAGCAGTTCTTTAGATACGCAGTATTTT
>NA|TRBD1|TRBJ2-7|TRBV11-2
CASRRQGATYEQYF
TGTGCCAGCAGGAGACAGGGGGCCACCTACGAGCAGTACTTC
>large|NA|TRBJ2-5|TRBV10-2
CASRARAKETQYF
TGCGCCAGCAGGGCACGAGCCAAAGAGACCCAGTACTTC
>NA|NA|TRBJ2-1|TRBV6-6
CASRPLSGGDYNEQFF
TGTGCCAGCAGACCCCTCAGCGGAGGGGACTACAATGAGCAGTTCTTC
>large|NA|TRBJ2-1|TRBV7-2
CASSPLYGAYNEQFF
TGTGCCAGCAGCCCTTTGTATGGGGCCTACAATGAGCAGTTCTTC
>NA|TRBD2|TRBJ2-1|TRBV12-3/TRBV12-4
CASSTPGLAGIVEQFF
TGTGCCAGCAGTACCCCGGGACTAGCGGGGATTGTTGAGCAGTTCTTC
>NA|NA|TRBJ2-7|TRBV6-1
CASVGGDSSYEQYF
TGTGCCTCGGTGGGGGGGGACAGCTCCTACGAGCAGTACTTC
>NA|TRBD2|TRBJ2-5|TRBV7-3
CASSEGTSVDNEQYF
TGTGCCAGCAGCGAAGGGACTAGCGTAGACAATGAGCAGTACTTC
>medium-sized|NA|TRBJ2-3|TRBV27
CATGTDTQYF
TGTGCCACGGGCACAGATACGCAGTATTTT